The rows below give T cell receptor beta chains drawn from one sample of a study of T cells in Graves' hyperthyroidism and ophthalmopathy. TCRdb called the multiplex PCR reads again in MiXCR, with one record for every CDR3 protein. The sample lists approximately 870,000 distinct CDR3 sequences, roughly 40% occurring once. Sequenced: blood. The receptors were gathered from a man aged 18-30 years with Graves' hyperthyroidism. CDR3s include the opening cysteine and the closing phenylalanine or tryptophan. Fields, in order: J gene, D gene, V gene, clone size, CDR3 protein, CDR3 DNA. A D gene is named only where the DNA matches it firmly. The listing skips clone size in some rows; elsewhere it reads once, few, many or a size class.

TRBJ2-7	NA	TRBV5-1	many	CASSYRGEAYEQYF	TGCGCCAGCAGCTACCGCGGGGAAGCCTACGAGCAGTACTTC
TRBJ2-2	TRBD2	TRBV20-1	few	CSASFPGGAGELFF	TGCAGTGCTAGTTTTCCGGGAGGGGCCGGGGAGCTGTTTTTT
TRBJ1-1	NA	TRBV7-2	NA	CASRTTVTEAFF	TGTGCCAGCAGGACAACCGTGACTGAAGCTTTCTTT
TRBJ1-1	TRBD1	TRBV24-1	many	CATSDPDRGGEAFF	TGTGCCACCAGTGACCCGGACAGGGGAGGCGAAGCTTTCTTT
TRBJ2-7	TRBD2	TRBV27	once	CASLPTGLADSYEQYF	TGTGCCAGCCTCCCTACGGGACTAGCGGACTCCTACGAGCAGTACTTC
TRBJ1-1	NA	TRBV19	many	CASSIDRGIEAFF	TGTGCCAGTAGTATAGATCGGGGGATAGAAGCTTTCTTT
TRBJ2-7	NA	TRBV9	NA	CASSVASTGYEQYF	TGTGCCAGCAGCGTAGCCAGTACGGGCTACGAGCAGTACTTC
TRBJ1-4	NA	TRBV2	few	CASSKGGPTNEKLFF	TGTGCCAGCAGTAAAGGGGGGCCAACTAATGAAAAACTGTTTTTT
TRBJ2-2	NA	TRBV25-1	NA	CASSARGRNTGELFF	TGTGCCAGCAGTGCCCGGGGTCGGAACACCGGGGAGCTGTTTTTT
TRBJ1-3	NA	TRBV9	many	CASSVGGPGNTIYF	TGTGCCAGCAGCGTAGGAGGGCCTGGAAACACCATATATTTT
TRBJ1-2	TRBD1	TRBV10-3	NA	CAISVTDRPNYGYTF	TGTGCCATCAGTGTAACGGACAGGCCCAACTATGGCTACACCTTC
TRBJ1-5	NA	TRBV7-9	once	CDSSPTASNQPQHF	TGTGACAGCAGCCCAACGGCCAGCAATCAGCCCCAGCATTTT
TRBJ1-1	NA	TRBV6-5	few	CASSYSFGQAFF	TGTGCCAGCAGTTACTCGTTTGGCCAAGCTTTCTTT
TRBJ1-5	NA	TRBV19	many	CASNTDNSNQPQHF	TGTGCCAGTAATACAGACAATAGCAATCAGCCCCAGCATTTT
TRBJ2-7	TRBD2	TRBV12-3/TRBV12-4	few	CASSFAGVTYEQYF	TGTGCCAGCAGTTTCGCGGGAGTGACGTACGAGCAGTACTTC
TRBJ1-6	NA	TRBV24-1	many	CATRRQDELPLHF	TGTGCCACCAGACGACAGGACGAATTACCCCTCCACTTT